The 30 T cell receptor beta chains below come from one sample, sequenced in a study of regulatory T cells in long-lasting Graves disease. Both iRepertoire HTBI primers and Arm-PCR of CDR3 regions were used to build the TCR beta libraries. TCRdb redid the calling of the multiplex PCR reads with MiXCR, one entry per CDR3 protein. The data hold roughly 510,000 distinct CDR3 sequences, with roughly a sixth observed a single time. Time point in this sample: newly diagnosed GD, antithyroid drugs for less than 3 months. PBMCs provided the RNA from which the TCR library was made. This sample also belongs to another study, concerning T cells in Graves' hyperthyroidism and ophthalmopathy.

The source material was peripheral blood mononuclear cells (PBMCs), sampled at new diagnosis, from a patient treated with antithyroid drugs. Receptor source: a man younger than 35 with Graves disease.

This clonotype was found many times. The chain links TRBV3-1 to TRBJ2-4, with 11 positions matching TRBD2. CDR3 length: 14 residues. V gave up 4 bases and J gave up 6 bases; unmatched junction bases: 2. Germline CDR1 reads LGHDT; CDR2 reads YNNKEL (reference sequence). The CDR3: CASSPGTSGNIQYF. The CDR3 DNA sequence: TGTGCCAGCAGCCCCGGGACTAGCGGAAACATTCAGTACTTC.

There are a few counts of this clonotype. V gene TRBV4-1 combines with J gene TRBJ1-5, with D perhaps TRBD1 (6 bases). V gave up 2 bases and J gave up 8 bases, with 13 bases separating them. The CDR3 has 14 residues. Germline assignment: CDR1 MGHRA and CDR2 YSYEKL. CDR3 in DNA: TGCGCCAGCAGCCAAAGGACAGTGGCTGAGCCCCAGCATTTT. Translating it yields CASSQRTVAEPQHF.

This clonotype was found many times. For the CDR3, the DNA is TGTGCCAGCAGTTTGATGGGGAGCACTGAAGCTTTCTTT. It specifies CASSLMGSTEAFF. The rearrangement joins TRBV12-3 or TRBV12-4 to TRBJ1-1; no clear D gene. Trimming pared 3 bases from V and 4 bases from J, leaving 9 bases between. The CDR3 is 13 residues long.

Here the CDR3 reads CSAGTSGASYEQYF. CDR3 nucleotide sequence: TGCAGTGCGGGGACTAGCGGGGCCTCCTACGAGCAGTACTTC. The rearrangement joins TRBV20-1 to TRBJ2-7; TRBD2 agrees at 13 bases. CDR1 DFQATT and CDR2 SNEGSKA come from the germline V gene (reference sequence). V shed 6 bases and J 0 bases; nucleotides not matched to a gene: 2. This CDR3 has 14 amino acids.

This chain links TRBV20-1 with TRBJ2-1; D gene ambiguous. This CDR3 is built from 14 residues. CDR1 is DFQATT, CDR2 SNEGSKA, per germline (reference sequence). Trimming cost V 7 bases and J 0 bases, with 13 bases left between them. The CDR3, as DNA: TGCAGTGTTGACGACTTGAGCTCCTACAATGAGCAGTTCTTC. Translation gives CSVDDLSSYNEQFF.

This clonotype was counted many times. V is TRBV7-2 and J is TRBJ2-3; no clear D. This CDR3 contains 13 residues. CDR1 SGHTA and CDR2 FQGNSA come from the germline V gene. The V gene lost 7 bases and the J gene lost 5 bases, with 13 bases spanning the gap. In DNA form, the CDR3 reads TGTGCCAGCACCCGTGGTGGTAAAGATACGCAGTATTTT. Its translation: CASTRGGKDTQYF.

The chain uses TRBV27 and TRBJ2-6; D gene ambiguous. V was shortened by 6 bases and J by 0 bases, with 12 bases between the two germline ends. The CDR3 totals 16 residues. Germline V lookup: CDR1 MNHEY, CDR2 SMNVEV (reference sequence). The CDR3 reads CASRRPSDSGANVLTF. DNA for the CDR3: TGTGCCAGCAGACGACCTTCCGACTCTGGGGCCAACGTCCTGACTTTC.

There are many counts of this clonotype. The rearrangement links TRBV12-3 or TRBV12-4 to TRBJ2-3; D unresolved. V shed 6 bases and J shed 4 bases, with 8 bases lying between them. The CDR3 is 12 amino acids. The CDR3 nucleotides are TGTGCCAGCAGCCCTGGCCCAGATACGCAGTATTTT. Its translation is CASSPGPDTQYF.

The rearrangement joins TRBV7-9 to TRBJ2-3; the match to TRBD2 covers 11 bases. The CDR3 loop spans 19 amino acids. The V gene's germline CDR1 is SEHNR and CDR2 FQNEAQ (reference sequence). Germline trimming cut 5 bases from V and 1 base from J; bases unmatched to any gene: 14. In DNA, the CDR3 is TGTGCCAGCAGCGCCTCTCTAATGACTAGCGGGGTGGGCACAGATACGCAGTATTTT. It translates to CASSASLMTSGVGTDTQYF.

This clonotype was seen more than once but under ten times. This chain links TRBV6-2 or TRBV6-3 with TRBJ2-3, with D perhaps TRBD2 (5 bases). The germline gives CDR1 MNHEY, CDR2 SVGEGT. V dropped 0 bases and J dropped 2 bases, with 12 bases sitting between them. The CDR3 has 16 residues. This CDR3 reads CASSYSLTGITDTQYF. The DNA for the CDR3 is TGTGCCAGCAGTTACTCCCTGACGGGGATCACAGATACGCAGTATTTT.

The V and J genes are TRBV4-1 and TRBJ2-5; TRBD2 is a possible D gene (5 bases). The CDR3 runs 14 residues. The V end lost 4 bases, the J end lost 2 bases, and 11 bases lay between the germline ends. Germline V lookup: CDR1 MGHRA, CDR2 YSYEKL. The CDR3 bases are TGCGCCAGCAGCCGCCCGGGGTGGCAAGAGACCCAGTACTTC. Translation gives CASSRPGWQETQYF.

The V call is TRBV5-1, the J call TRBJ2-3; D is undetermined. Germline assignment: CDR1 SGHRS and CDR2 YFSETQ. V lost 2 bases to trimming and J lost 4 bases, with 14 bases between them. CDR3 length: 15 amino acids. CDR3 sequence reads: CASSLRDGSSDTQYF. The CDR3 coding sequence is TGCGCCAGCAGCTTACGAGACGGAAGCTCAGATACGCAGTATTTT. The variable domain in full, completed from reference TRBV5-1 and TRBJ2-3, reads KAGVTQTPRYLIKTRGQQVTLSCSPISGHRSVSWYQQTPGQGLQFLFEYFSETQRNKGNFPGRFSGRQFSNSRSEMNVSTLELGDSALYLCASSLRDGSSDTQYFGPGTRLTVL.

This clonotype appeared many times. The chain has TRBV7-3 and TRBJ2-3, with TRBD2 identical over 8 bases. The CDR3 is 17 residues long. The junction had 10 bases not matched to a gene; V was cut back by 4 bases and J by 1 base. Germline V gene lookup returns CDR1 SGHTA and CDR2 FQGTGA. CDR3 DNA: TGTGCCAGCAGCTCGTCGGTAGCGGGAATTGGCACAGATACGCAGTATTTT. It codes for CASSSSVAGIGTDTQYF.

This clonotype was seen at least ten times. V is TRBV7-9 and J is TRBJ2-7; TRBD1 might be the D (5 bases). The CDR3 covers 14 residues. Trimming left V 4 bases short and J 3 bases short, with 13 bases between. The germline gives CDR1 SEHNR, CDR2 FQNEAQ (reference sequence). The CDR3 loop reads CASSSGSRGYEQYF. CDR3 DNA: TGTGCCAGCAGCTCAGGGTCTAGGGGCTACGAGCAGTACTTC.

This clonotype was found a few times. This chain links TRBV29-1 with TRBJ2-1, with 9 bases that match TRBD1. The V and J ends lost 6 bases and 10 bases, in that order; junction bases with no gene match: 1. The CDR3 sequence is 10 residues long. The germline CDR1 and CDR2 sequences are SQVTM and ANQGSEA. The CDR3 spells CSVDRGEQFF. CDR3 in DNA: TGCAGCGTGGACAGGGGCGAGCAGTTCTTC.

The V gene is TRBV29-1, the J gene TRBJ1-2; D is ambiguous. Germline CDR1 reads SQVTM; CDR2 reads ANQGSEA. CDR3 length: 13 residues. Trimming stripped 1 base from V and 7 bases from J, with 13 bases between. The CDR3: CSVEVLTASGYTF. CDR3 nucleotide sequence: TGCAGCGTTGAAGTTTTAACGGCTAGTGGCTACACCTTC.

In this sample, this clonotype turned up a few times. The V call is TRBV20-1, the J call TRBJ1-1, with TRBD1 matching 10 bases. With 1 base clipped from V and 2 bases from J, the junction kept 4 bases outside the gene matches. Germline CDR1 and CDR2: DFQATT and SNEGSKA (reference sequence). There are 15 residues in the CDR3. The CDR3 DNA reads as TGCAGTGCTAGAGGGGACAGGGGCGGAAACACTGAAGCTTTCTTT. Amino acids: CSARGDRGGNTEAFF.

This clonotype showed up many times. This chain uses TRBV9 with TRBJ1-1; D is possibly TRBD1 (5 bases). Germline CDR1 and CDR2: SGDLS and YYNGEE. Deletions cut 0 bases from V and 5 bases from J, with 11 bases between. The CDR3 is 14 residues long. CDR3 sequence reads: CASSVGGFGTEAFF. The CDR3, as DNA: TGTGCCAGCAGCGTAGGGGGCTTTGGGACTGAAGCTTTCTTT.

There are many counts of this clonotype. The rearrangement uses TRBV2 and TRBJ1-2; D might be TRBD1 (6 bases). Germline V gives CDR1 SNHLY, CDR2 FYNNEI. V shed 6 bases and J shed 4 bases, with 15 bases lying between them. This CDR3 is built from 14 residues. CDR3: CASSQQGSSYGYTF. The CDR3 nucleotides are TGTGCCAGCAGCCAACAGGGATCGAGCTATGGCTACACCTTC.

This clonotype was seen only a few times. The rearrangement links TRBV7-3 to TRBJ2-7; D unclear. CDR1 and CDR2 from the germline V gene are SGHTA and FQGTGA. V was clipped by 3 bases and J by 3 bases, with 15 bases between them. CDR3 length equals 15 residues. Here the CDR3 DNA reads TGTGCCAGCAGCTTGCTAGTGGGCACCCGCTACGAGCAGTACTTC. This translates into CASSLLVGTRYEQYF.

Concerning this clonotype itself: It may be a read error: a sequence one base away is much more abundant. The conserved phenylalanine or tryptophan normally closing the CDR3 is absent here, so this likely arose from a read error. The J gene is TRBJ2-3, the V gene TRBV7-9, with TRBD1 matching over 7 bases. Germline V gives CDR1 SEHNR, CDR2 FQNEAQ (reference sequence). The CDR3 loop spans 19 amino acids. V was clipped by 6 bases and J by 2 bases; unmatched bases: 20. The CDR3 sequence: CASRSYKGSGGQNTDTQYY. As DNA, the CDR3 is TGTGCCAGCAGATCCTACAAGGGCAGTGGGGGACAGAACACAGATACGCAGTATTAT.

This clonotype was observed many times. The chain has TRBV7-2 and TRBJ2-1; 7 positions match TRBD2. The V segment lost 9 bases and the J segment 5 bases; nucleotides outside the gene matches: 10. CDR3 length equals 14 residues. The germline V gene has CDR1 SGHTA and CDR2 FQGNSA. The CDR3 reads CASGLGGLDNEQFF. CDR3 coding DNA: TGTGCCAGTGGGCTAGGCGGACTAGACAATGAGCAGTTCTTC. The full variable domain, rest sourced from reference TRBV7-2 and TRBJ2-1, is GAGVSQSPSNKVTEKGKDVELRCDPISGHTALYWYRQSLGQGLEFLIYFQGNSAPDKSGLPSDRFSAERTGGSVSTLTIQRTQQEDSAVYLCASGLGGLDNEQFFGPGTRLTVL.

This clonotype was observed a handful of times. The chain joins TRBV6-1 to TRBJ1-5; 7 bases agree with TRBD1. The V gene end was trimmed by 6 bases and the J gene end by 7 bases; junction bases not matched to a gene: 6. CDR3 length: 13 amino acids. Germline CDR1 and CDR2: MNHNS and SASEGT. The CDR3 DNA reads as TGTGCCAGCAGCCGAACGACAGGGCAGCCCCAGCATTTT. This gives the protein CASSRTTGQPQHF.

This clonotype showed up many times. This chain links TRBV12-3 or TRBV12-4 with TRBJ2-7; 12 nucleotides align to TRBD1. The CDR3 extends over 14 amino acids. The junction had 6 bases not matched to a gene; V was cut back by 6 bases and J by 6 bases. CDR3 in amino acids: CASSTGTGGAEQYF. DNA for the CDR3: TGTGCCAGCAGCACCGGGACAGGGGGCGCCGAGCAGTACTTC.

The chain has TRBV9 and TRBJ1-2; 9 positions agree with TRBD1. V was pared by 0 bases and J by 6 bases, with 3 bases of the junction left unmatched. Germline CDR1 reads SGDLS; CDR2 reads YYNGEE. This CDR3 contains 14 residues. The CDR3: CASSVVDRGDGYTF. As DNA, the CDR3 is TGTGCCAGCAGCGTAGTGGACAGGGGCGATGGCTACACCTTC. Together with reference TRBV9 and TRBJ1-2, the CDR3 gives the full variable domain: DSGVTQTPKHLITATGQRVTLRCSPRSGDLSVYWYQQSLDQGLQFLIQYYNGEERAKGNILERFSAQQFPDLHSELNLSSLELGDSALYFCASSVVDRGDGYTFGSGTRLTVV.

This clonotype was counted many times. The chain joins TRBV2 to TRBJ1-2; no clear D. The CDR3 covers 13 residues. The V gene lost 3 bases and the J gene lost 9 bases, with 14 bases spanning the gap. Germline V gene lookup returns CDR1 SNHLY and CDR2 FYNNEI. CDR3 protein: CASSDSRELSYTF. The CDR3 nucleotides are TGTGCCAGCAGTGATTCCCGGGAGTTAAGCTACACCTTC.

V is TRBV7-9 and J is TRBJ2-2; D is unresolved. V was clipped by 1 base and J by 6 bases, with 9 bases between them. Germline V gene sequence: CDR1 SEHNR, CDR2 FQNEAQ (reference sequence). CDR3 length equals 14 residues. CDR3 region: CASSLGVLAGELFF. In nucleotides, the CDR3 is TGTGCCAGCAGCTTAGGCGTGTTAGCCGGGGAGCTGTTTTTT. Based on the CDR3 plus reference TRBV7-9 and TRBJ2-2, the full variable domain is DTGVSQNPRHKITKRGQNVTFRCDPISEHNRLYWYRQTLGQGPEFLTYFQNEAQLEKSRLLSDRFSAERPKGSFSTLEIQRTEQGDSAMYLCASSLGVLAGELFFGEGSRLTVL.

This clonotype has at least ten counts. The chain uses TRBV2 and TRBJ1-5; TRBD1 matches 8 bases. V trimming: 5 bases; J trimming: 5 bases; junction bases outside the gene matches: 5. Germline V CDR1 and CDR2: SNHLY, FYNNEI. CDR3 length equals 14 residues. In DNA form, the CDR3 reads TGTGCCAGCAGTCGACAGGGGTCGGATCAGCCCCAGCATTTT. This codes for CASSRQGSDQPQHF.

This clonotype has only one observation. The chain recombines TRBV7-3 with TRBJ2-7, with D unresolved. The V end lost 5 bases, the J end lost 6 bases, and 14 bases lay between the germline ends. This CDR3 comprises 13 residues. Germline V gene sequence: CDR1 SGHTA, CDR2 FQGTGA. The CDR3 DNA follows: TGTGCCAGCAGCCCCCACCCTAATAGCGAGCAGTACTTC. Its translation: CASSPHPNSEQYF.

This clonotype was detected ten times or more. The CDR3 region is CASSLATVTQNSYEQYF. CDR3 nucleotide sequence: TGTGCCAGCAGCTTAGCCACAGTGACACAGAACTCCTACGAGCAGTACTTC. The rearrangement uses TRBV7-9 and TRBJ2-7; D gene unclear. This CDR3 region has 17 residues. Per the germline V gene, CDR1 is SEHNR and CDR2 is FQNEAQ (reference sequence). Trimming stripped 0 bases from V and 0 bases from J, with 15 bases between. The full variable domain, in which reference TRBV7-9 and TRBJ2-7 provide the parts outside the CDR3, is DTGVSQNPRHKITKRGQNVTFRCDPISEHNRLYWYRQTLGQGPEFLTYFQNEAQLEKSRLLSDRFSAERPKGSFSTLEIQRTEQGDSAMYLCASSLATVTQNSYEQYFGPGTRLTVT.